This T cell receptor (beta chain) was found in a study of T cell responses to AZD1222 COVID-19 vaccine. The count of this clone is one. Trimming removed 4 bases from V and 7 bases from J; junction bases left unmatched: 1. This CDR3 has 12 amino acids. Germline lookup yields CDR1 LGHDT and CDR2 YNNKEL (reference sequence). This table comes from immunoSEQ multiplex PCR, and its TCRdb copy is limited to in-frame clones, with some not included. The sample yields approximately 110,000 clones, 88% seen once. The rearrangement links TRBV3-1 (or the pseudogene TRBV3-2) to TRBJ2-4; TRBD1 aligns across 7 bases. Sample: peripheral blood, taken on day 0 of AZD1222 vaccination. This TCR was sampled from an adult in good health. The CDR3 spells CASSRRGNIQYF. In DNA, the CDR3 is TGTGCCAGCAGCCGCAGGGGGAACATTCAGTACTTC.